This TCR beta chain comes out of a study of regulatory T cells in long-lasting Graves disease (dated by TCRdb to the early 2020s). With regard to the full study: Antithyroid drugs had been taken for less than 3 months by newly diagnosed Graves' disease patients. The study took place in China and was registered as a clinical trial. A total of around 33 samples underwent TCR sequencing, from some 13 patients with persistent Graves' disease and 20 or so patients with newly diagnosed Graves' disease. Peripheral blood TCR sequencing and RNA sequencing compared persistent Graves' disease patients with newly diagnosed Graves' disease patients.

The research as a whole found: Only the TCR beta chain was sequenced and analyzed. Persistent Graves' disease patients showed lower TCR Shannon entropy and fewer highly expanded clones than newly diagnosed patients, suggesting clonal expansion. TRBV28, TRBJ1-2 and TRBJ2-5 were preferentially used in persistent disease, while TRBV20-1 and TRBJ2-1 were favored in newly diagnosed disease. Persistent patients shared more public clonotypes among themselves (over 2,500) than newly diagnosed patients did (approximately 870). Only peripheral blood was studied, because thyroid tissue, the primary lesion, was inaccessible. The authors acknowledged the small sample size as a limitation that may reduce accuracy.

The library was generated by multiplex PCR. Sequencing was carried out with an Illumina HiSeq 4000. To build TCR beta libraries, CDR3 regions were amplified by Arm-PCR using iRepertoire HTBI primers. Before sequencing, the PCR products went through gel purification. Processing in the source paper ran as follows. A total of roughly 67 TRBV and under 15 TRBJ segments were identified across samples and were used for gene usage analysis of CDR3 amino acid clonotypes. COPE and FqMerger were used to merge the filtered high-quality paired reads into contigs. Contigs were aligned with BLAST to IMGT TRBV, TRBD and TRBJ reference genes, and CDR3 was defined per IMGT. Clonotypes above 0.1% frequency were classified as highly expanded clones. Shannon entropy served as the measure of repertoire diversity, while the Gini coefficient captured V-J evenness. A clonotype was considered public if more than one individual shared it. TCRdb reworked the public reads: Q25 trimming with fastp, MiXCR clone assembly, productive beta chains retained. Rows are combined by CDR3 protein, so each entry shows the most common genes and DNA. The V and J calls shown here were made by TCRdb, not taken from the authors' results. This sample holds roughly 500,000 distinct CDR3 sequences; roughly 12% were observed only once. The leading ten clones occupy roughly 10% of the sample.

Its CDR3 holds 18 amino acids, cysteine through phenylalanine. Only the CDR3 region is kept as DNA, spanning 54 bases read in frame from base 1. CDR1 LNHDA and CDR2 SQIVND are derived from the germline V gene (reference sequence). Trimming accounts for 2 bases at V and 1 base at J, while the number of junction bases matched to no gene is 9. The time point label of this sample denotes: newly diagnosed GD, antithyroid drugs for less than 3 months. For both TCR sequencing and RNA sequencing, RNA was extracted from PBMCs using TRIzol. The diagnosis of Graves' disease followed American Thyroid Association guidelines. Patients were recruited from an endocrinology department in Xi'an, China. From each patient, nine milliliters of peripheral blood was collected into an EDTA anticoagulant tube. Ficoll Paque Plus density gradient separation was used to isolate PBMCs, and no further T cell sorting was done. An Agilent 2100 Bioanalyzer and agarose gel were used to check RNA quality, and a NanoDrop 2000 was used to measure RNA concentration.

Points on this clonotype: Which antigen it targets is not known. There are no base qualities to consult, and no much larger clone falls within one base.

Separately, the same data were catalogued under a study of T cells in Graves' hyperthyroidism and ophthalmopathy. The second paper further reports: A patient counted as having stable Graves' hyperthyroidism if no progression to ophthalmopathy occurred over 18 months of follow-up. The hyperthyroidism patients were between 18 and 65 years old and newly diagnosed, with a disease duration of less than 2 months. Patients with uncontrolled infections, other autoimmune diseases, pregnancy or lactation were excluded. Clinical symptoms, serum thyroxine and TRAb, thyroid ultrasound, and orbital computed tomography formed the basis for the diagnoses. The first round of RT-PCR for the TCR CDR3 was performed with the HTBI primer set and the Qiagen OneStep RT-PCR kit. Most expanded thyroid clonotypes (frequency above 0.001) were also detected in blood, suggesting blood repertoires may reflect thyroid immune responses. A 13 V-J signature model separated ophthalmopathy from stable hyperthyroidism, with just over 85% sensitivity and 81.08% specificity in cross-validation and 80%/75% in testing. In validation, progression to ophthalmopathy was predicted by the model with around 70% sensitivity and approximately 78% specificity, a median of about 6 months before onset. A discovery cohort of around 98 patients, 43 with Graves' ophthalmopathy and more than 55 with stable Graves' hyperthyroidism, was used to find distinguishing TCR V-J signatures. An independent validation cohort of some 18 hyperthyroidism patients and approximately 17 patients who later progressed to ophthalmopathy tested prospective prediction of ophthalmopathy. The 100 discovery patients were divided at random into training and test sets in a 7:3 ratio. In about 6 Graves' hyperthyroidism patients, the study also compared T-cell repertoires from thyroid tissue with T-cell repertoires from blood. Once sampling was done, hyperthyroidism patients were given methimazole at a starting dose of 30 mg daily, whereas ophthalmopathy patients were given high-dose intravenous methylprednisolone. Libraries were constructed in a second round of multiplex PCR, after which size selection and purification were carried out. The libraries were sequenced on an Illumina HiSeq2000 using paired-end 100 bp reads. SOAPnuke was used to process the raw data, throwing out any read that contained adapters or uncalled bases, had a mean Phred below 15, or lacked an exact constant-primer or identifier match. High-quality paired reads were merged using COPE v1.2.5, and each unique nucleotide sequence was defined as a clonotype. Clonotypes were aligned to IMGT TRBV, TRBD and TRBJ reference segments using MiTCR v1.1. Only V-J combinations with frequency above 0.0001, covering roughly 99% of repertoires, were analysed. A TCS score was defined as the ratio of F50 (clonal expansion) to E x V (chaos), with BLOSUM62-based TCRdist applied between CDR3 peptides within each V-J. Welch's t-statistics and random forest reduced some 510 V-J features to roughly 13, which were used in a naive Bayes classifier (R e1071). Sample size was not statistically predetermined, and investigators were not blinded to group allocation. TCR Vbeta CDR3 sequencing of 120 to 150 peripheral blood samples (43 ophthalmopathy, 75 hyperthyroidism and roughly 17 progressor patients) is reported in the paper.

The sequence links TRBV19 to TRBJ2-3; 10 central nucleotides agree with TRBD1. This specimen consisted of peripheral blood mononuclear cells (PBMCs), obtained at new diagnosis, from a patient treated with antithyroid drugs. The TCR was taken from a man aged 25-45 years with Graves disease. Donor details come from another sample of the same person, matched by shared clones. The CDR3 amino acid sequence is: CASSILPTGGRGTDTQYF. Here is the DNA: TGTGCCAGTAGTATATTACCGACAGGGGGCAGGGGCACAGATACGCAGTATTTT.